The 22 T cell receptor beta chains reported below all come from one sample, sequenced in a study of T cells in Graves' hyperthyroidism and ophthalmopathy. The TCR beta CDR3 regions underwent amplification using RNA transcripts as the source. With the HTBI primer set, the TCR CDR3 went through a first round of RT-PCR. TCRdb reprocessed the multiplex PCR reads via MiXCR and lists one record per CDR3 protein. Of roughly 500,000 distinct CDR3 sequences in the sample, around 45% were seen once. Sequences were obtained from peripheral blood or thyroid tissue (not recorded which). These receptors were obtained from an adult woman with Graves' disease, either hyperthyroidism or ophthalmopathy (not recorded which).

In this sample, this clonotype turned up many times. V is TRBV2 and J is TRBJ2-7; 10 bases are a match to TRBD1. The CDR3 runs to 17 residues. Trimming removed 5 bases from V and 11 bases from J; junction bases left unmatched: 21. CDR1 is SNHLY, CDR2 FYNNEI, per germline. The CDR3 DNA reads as TGTGCCAGCAGTCCCTTATCCCCGGGACAGGGGACGGGTGGGGAGTACTTC. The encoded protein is CASSPLSPGQGTGGEYF.

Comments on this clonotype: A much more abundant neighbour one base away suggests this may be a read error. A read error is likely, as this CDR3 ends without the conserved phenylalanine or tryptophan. The CDR3 is CSASLGGDRASGNTIYL. Here the CDR3 DNA reads TGCAGTGCCTCACTCGGGGGGGACAGGGCGTCTGGAAACACCATATATCTT. This chain connects TRBV20-1 to TRBJ1-3, with 9 nucleotides matching TRBD1. Germline assignment: CDR1 DFQATT and CDR2 SNEGSKA (reference sequence). Losses at the gene ends were 6 bases for V and 1 base for J; bases not matched to a gene: 13. The CDR3 runs to 17 residues.

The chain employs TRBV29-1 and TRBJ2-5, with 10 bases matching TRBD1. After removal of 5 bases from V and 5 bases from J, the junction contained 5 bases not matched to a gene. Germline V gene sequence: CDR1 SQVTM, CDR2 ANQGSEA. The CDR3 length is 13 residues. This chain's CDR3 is CSVRTGGMETQYF. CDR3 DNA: TGCAGCGTTCGGACAGGGGGTATGGAGACCCAGTACTTC.

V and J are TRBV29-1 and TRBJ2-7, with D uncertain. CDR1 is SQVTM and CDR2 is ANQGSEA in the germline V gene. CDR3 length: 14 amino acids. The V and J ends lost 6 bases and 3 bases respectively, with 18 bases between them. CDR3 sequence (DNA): TGCAGCGTGGTAGGCGGACCGGGCAACTACGAGCAGTACTTC. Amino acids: CSVVGGPGNYEQYF.

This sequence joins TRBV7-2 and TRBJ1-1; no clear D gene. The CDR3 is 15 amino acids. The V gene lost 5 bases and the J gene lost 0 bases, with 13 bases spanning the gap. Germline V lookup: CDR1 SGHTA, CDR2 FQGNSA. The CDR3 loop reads CASSPNHGMNTEAFF. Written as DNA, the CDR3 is TGTGCCAGCAGCCCGAATCACGGAATGAACACTGAAGCTTTCTTT.

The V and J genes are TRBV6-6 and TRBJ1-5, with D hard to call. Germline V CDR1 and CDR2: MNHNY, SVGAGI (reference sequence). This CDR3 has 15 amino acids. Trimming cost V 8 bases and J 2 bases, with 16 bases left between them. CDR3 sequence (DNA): TGTGCCAGCGGTCAGACCCTGGAAGGCAATCAGCCCCAGCATTTT. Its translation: CASGQTLEGNQPQHF.

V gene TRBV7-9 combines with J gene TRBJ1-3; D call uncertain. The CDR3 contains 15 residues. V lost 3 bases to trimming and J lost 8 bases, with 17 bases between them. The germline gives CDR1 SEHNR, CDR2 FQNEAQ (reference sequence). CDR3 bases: TGTGCCAGCAGCTTCGATCCGGTCTATGGCTACACCATATATTTT. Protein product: CASSFDPVYGYTIYF.

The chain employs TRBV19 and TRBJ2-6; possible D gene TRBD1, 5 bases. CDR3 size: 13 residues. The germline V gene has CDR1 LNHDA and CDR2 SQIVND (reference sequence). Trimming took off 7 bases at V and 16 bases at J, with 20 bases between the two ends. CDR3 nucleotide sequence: TGTGCCAGTATGGTCGTTGGACAACCAAAACTGACTTTC. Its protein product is CASMVVGQPKLTF.

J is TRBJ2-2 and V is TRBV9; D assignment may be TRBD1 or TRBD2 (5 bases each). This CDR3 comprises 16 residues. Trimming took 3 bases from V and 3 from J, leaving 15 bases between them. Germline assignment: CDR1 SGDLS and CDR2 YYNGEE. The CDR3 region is CASSGGSRGDTGELFF. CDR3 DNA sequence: TGTGCCAGCAGCGGGGGGAGCCGGGGTGACACCGGGGAGCTGTTTTTT.

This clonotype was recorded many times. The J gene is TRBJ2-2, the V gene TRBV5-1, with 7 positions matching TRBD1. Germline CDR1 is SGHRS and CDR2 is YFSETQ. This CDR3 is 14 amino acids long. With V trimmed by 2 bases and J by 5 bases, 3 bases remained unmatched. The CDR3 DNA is TGCGCCAGCAGCTTCGACAGGGCGACCGGGGAGCTGTTTTTT. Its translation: CASSFDRATGELFF.

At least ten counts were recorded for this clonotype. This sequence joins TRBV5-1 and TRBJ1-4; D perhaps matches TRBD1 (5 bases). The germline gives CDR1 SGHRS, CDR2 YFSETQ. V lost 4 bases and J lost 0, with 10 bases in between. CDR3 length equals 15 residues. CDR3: CASSADTATNEKLFF. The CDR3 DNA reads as TGCGCCAGCAGCGCGGACACCGCAACTAATGAAAAACTGTTTTTT.

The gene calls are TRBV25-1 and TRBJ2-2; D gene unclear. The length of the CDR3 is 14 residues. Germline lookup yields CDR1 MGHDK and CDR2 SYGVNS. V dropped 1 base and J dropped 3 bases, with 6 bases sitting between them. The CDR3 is CASSESPYTGELFF. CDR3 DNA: TGTGCCAGCAGTGAATCCCCTTACACCGGGGAGCTGTTTTTT.

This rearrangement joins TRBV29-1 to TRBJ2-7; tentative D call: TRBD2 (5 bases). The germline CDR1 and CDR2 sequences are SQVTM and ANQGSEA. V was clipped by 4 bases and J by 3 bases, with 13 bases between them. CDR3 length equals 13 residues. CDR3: CSVAPSLLYEQYF. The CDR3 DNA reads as TGCAGCGTTGCTCCTAGCCTCCTCTACGAGCAGTACTTC.

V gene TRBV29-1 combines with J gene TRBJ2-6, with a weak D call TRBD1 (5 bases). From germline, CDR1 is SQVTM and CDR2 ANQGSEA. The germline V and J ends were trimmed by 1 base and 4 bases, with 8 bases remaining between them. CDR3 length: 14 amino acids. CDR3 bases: TGCAGCGTTGAAGGGGGCGCGGGGGCCAACGTCCTGACTTTC. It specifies CSVEGGAGANVLTF.

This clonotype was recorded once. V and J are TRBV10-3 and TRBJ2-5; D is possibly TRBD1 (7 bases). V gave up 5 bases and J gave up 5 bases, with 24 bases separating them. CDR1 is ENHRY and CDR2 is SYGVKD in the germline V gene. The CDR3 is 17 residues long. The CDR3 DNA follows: TGTGCCATCAGTCGACTGCGCGGGACCCCAGGGGGGGAGACCCAGTACTTC. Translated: CAISRLRGTPGGETQYF.

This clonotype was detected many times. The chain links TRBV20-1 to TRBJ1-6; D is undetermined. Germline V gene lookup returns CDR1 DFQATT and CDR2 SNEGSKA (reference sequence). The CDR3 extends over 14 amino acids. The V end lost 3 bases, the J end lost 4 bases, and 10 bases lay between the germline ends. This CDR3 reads CSASSGDYNSPLHF. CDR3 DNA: TGCAGTGCTAGTTCTGGGGATTATAATTCACCCCTCCACTTT.

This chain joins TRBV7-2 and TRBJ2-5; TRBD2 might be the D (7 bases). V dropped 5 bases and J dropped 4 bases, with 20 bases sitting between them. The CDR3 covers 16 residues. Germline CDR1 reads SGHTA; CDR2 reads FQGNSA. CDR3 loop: CASSQALGGAPETQYF. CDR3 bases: TGTGCCAGCAGCCAAGCTTTGGGGGGGGCCCCAGAGACCCAGTACTTC.

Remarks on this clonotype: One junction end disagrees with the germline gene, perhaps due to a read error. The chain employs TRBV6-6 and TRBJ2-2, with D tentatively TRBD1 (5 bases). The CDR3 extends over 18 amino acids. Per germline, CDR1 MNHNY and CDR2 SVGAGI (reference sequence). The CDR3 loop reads CASSYLPVTAENTGELFF. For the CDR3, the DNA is TGTGCCAGCAGTTACCTTCCAGTGACAGCCGAGAACACTGGGGAGCTGTTTTTT.

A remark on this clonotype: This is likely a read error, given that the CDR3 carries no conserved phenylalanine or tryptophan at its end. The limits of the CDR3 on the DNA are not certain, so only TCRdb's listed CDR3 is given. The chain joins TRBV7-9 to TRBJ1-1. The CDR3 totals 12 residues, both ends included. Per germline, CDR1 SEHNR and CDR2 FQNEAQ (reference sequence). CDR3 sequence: CASSLSARLHLS.

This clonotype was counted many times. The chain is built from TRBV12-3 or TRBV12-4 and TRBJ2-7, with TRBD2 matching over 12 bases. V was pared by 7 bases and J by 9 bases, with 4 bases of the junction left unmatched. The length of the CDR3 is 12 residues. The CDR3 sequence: CASTSGRVVQYF. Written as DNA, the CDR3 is TGTGCCAGCACTAGCGGGAGGGTGGTGCAGTACTTC.

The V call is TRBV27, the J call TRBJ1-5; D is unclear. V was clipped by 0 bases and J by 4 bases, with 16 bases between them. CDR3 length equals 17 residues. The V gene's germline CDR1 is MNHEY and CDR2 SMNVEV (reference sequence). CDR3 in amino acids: CASSLSARPPLNQPQHF. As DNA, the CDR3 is TGTGCCAGCAGTTTATCCGCCAGGCCCCCATTAAATCAGCCCCAGCATTTT.

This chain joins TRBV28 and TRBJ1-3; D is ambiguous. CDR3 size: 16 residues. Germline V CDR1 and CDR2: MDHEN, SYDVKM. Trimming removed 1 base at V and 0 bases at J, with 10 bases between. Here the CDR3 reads CASSLYGDHSGNTIYF. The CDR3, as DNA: TGTGCCAGCAGTTTATATGGGGATCACTCTGGAAACACCATATATTTT.